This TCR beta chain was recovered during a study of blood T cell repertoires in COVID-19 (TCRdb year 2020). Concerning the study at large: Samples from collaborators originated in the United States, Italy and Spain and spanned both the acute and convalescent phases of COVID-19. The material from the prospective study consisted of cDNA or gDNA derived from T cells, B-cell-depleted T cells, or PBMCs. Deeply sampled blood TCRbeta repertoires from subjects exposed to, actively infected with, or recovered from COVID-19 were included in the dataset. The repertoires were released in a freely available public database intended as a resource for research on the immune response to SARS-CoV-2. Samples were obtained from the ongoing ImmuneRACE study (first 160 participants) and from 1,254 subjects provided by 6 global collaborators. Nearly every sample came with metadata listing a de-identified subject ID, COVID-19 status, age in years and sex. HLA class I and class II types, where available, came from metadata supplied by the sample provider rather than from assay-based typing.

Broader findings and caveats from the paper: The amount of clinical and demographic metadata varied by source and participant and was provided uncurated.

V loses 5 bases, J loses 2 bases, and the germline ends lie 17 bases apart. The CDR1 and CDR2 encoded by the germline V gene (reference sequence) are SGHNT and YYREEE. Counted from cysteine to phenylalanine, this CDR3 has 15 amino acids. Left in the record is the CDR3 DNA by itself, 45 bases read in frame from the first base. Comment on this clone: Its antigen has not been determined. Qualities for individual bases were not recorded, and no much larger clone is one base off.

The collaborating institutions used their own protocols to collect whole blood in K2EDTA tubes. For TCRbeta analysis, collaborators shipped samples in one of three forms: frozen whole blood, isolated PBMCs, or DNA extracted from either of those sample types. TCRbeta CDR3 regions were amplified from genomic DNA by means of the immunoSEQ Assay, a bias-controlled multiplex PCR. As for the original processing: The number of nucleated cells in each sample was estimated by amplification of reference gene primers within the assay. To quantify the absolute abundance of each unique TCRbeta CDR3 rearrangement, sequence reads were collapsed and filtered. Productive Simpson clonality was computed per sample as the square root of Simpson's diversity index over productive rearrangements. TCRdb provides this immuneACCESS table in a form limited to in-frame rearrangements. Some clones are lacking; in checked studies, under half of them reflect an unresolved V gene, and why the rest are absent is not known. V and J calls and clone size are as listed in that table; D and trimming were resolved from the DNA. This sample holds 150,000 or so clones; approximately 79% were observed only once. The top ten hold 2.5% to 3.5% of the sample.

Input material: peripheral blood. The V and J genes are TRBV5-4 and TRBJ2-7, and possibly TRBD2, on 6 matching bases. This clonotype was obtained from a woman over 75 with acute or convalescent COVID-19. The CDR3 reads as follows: CASSSYSGLPYEQYF. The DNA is TGTGCCAGCAGTTCCTACTCGGGACTTCCCTACGAGCAGTACTTC.